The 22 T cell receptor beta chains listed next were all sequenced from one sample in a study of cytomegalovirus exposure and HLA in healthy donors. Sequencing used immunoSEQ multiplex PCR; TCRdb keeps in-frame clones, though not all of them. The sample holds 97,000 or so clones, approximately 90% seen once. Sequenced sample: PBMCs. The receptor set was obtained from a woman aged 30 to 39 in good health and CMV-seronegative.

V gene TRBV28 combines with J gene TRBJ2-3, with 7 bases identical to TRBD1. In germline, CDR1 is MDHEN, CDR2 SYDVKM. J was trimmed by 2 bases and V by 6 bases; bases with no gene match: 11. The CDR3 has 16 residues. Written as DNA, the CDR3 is TGTGCCAGCAGCCCCCACCCCAGGGGGTTCACAGATACGCAGTATTTT. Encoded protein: CASSPHPRGFTDTQYF.

The CDR3: CATQTGGISGYTF. CDR3 nucleotide sequence: TGTGCCACCCAGACAGGGGGGATAAGTGGCTACACCTTC. This rearrangement joins TRBV28 to TRBJ1-2; 9 bases are a match to TRBD1. V shed 10 bases, J shed 7 bases, and the junction held 10 bases outside the gene matches. The CDR3 spans 13 residues. Germline lookup yields CDR1 MDHEN and CDR2 SYDVKM.

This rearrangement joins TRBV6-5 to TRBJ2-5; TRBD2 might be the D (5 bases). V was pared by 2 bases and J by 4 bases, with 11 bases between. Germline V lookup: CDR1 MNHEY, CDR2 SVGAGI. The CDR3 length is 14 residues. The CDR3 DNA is TGTGCCAGCAGTTACAGACTACCCGGAGAGACCCAGTACTTC. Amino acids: CASSYRLPGETQYF.

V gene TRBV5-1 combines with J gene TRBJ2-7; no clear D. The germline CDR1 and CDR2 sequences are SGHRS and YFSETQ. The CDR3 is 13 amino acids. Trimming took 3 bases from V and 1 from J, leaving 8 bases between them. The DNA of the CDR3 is TGCGCCAGCAGCTCGACTGGGTCCTACGAGCAGTACTTC. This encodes CASSSTGSYEQYF.

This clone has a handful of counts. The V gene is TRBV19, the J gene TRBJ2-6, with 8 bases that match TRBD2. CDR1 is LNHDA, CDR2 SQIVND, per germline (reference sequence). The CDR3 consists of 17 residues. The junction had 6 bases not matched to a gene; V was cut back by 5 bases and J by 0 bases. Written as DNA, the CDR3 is TGTGCCAGTAGTCAGCGGGGGAGCGTCTCTGGGGCCAACGTCCTGACTTTC. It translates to CASSQRGSVSGANVLTF.

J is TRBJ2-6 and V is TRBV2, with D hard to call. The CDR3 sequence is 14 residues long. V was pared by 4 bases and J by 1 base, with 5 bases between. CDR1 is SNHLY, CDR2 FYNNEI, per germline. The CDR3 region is CASSAGSGANVLTF. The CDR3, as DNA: TGTGCCAGCAGTGCCGGGTCTGGGGCCAACGTCCTGACTTTC.

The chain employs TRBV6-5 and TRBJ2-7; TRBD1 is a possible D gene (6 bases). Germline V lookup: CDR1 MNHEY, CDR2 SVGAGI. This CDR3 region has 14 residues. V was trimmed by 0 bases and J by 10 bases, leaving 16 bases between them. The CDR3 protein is CASSYSGGRGEQYF. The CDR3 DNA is TGTGCCAGCAGTTACTCAGGGGGTAGAGGAGAACAGTACTTC.

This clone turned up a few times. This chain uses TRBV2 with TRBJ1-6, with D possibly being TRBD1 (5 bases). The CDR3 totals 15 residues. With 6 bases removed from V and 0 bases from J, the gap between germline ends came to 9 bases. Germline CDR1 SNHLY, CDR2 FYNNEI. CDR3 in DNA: TGTGCCAGCAGAAGACAGAGCTCCTATAATTCACCCCTCCACTTT. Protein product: CASRRQSSYNSPLHF.

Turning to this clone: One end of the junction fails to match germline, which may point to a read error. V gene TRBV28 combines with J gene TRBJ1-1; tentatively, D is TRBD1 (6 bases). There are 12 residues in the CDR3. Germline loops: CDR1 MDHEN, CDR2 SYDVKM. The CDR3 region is CASSFQGHPENF. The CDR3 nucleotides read TGTGCCAGCAGTTTTCAGGGACACCCCGAAAATTTT.

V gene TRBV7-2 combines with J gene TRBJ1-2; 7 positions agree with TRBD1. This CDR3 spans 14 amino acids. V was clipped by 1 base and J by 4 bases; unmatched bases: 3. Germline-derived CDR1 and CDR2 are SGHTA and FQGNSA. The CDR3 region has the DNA TGTGCCAGCAGCTTAGGCGACAGGGTCTATGGCTACACCTTC. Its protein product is CASSLGDRVYGYTF. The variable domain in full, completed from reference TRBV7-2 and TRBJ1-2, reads GAGVSQSPSNKVTEKGKDVELRCDPISGHTALYWYRQSLGQGLEFLIYFQGNSAPDKSGLPSDRFSAERTGGSVSTLTIQRTQQEDSAVYLCASSLGDRVYGYTFGSGTRLTVV.

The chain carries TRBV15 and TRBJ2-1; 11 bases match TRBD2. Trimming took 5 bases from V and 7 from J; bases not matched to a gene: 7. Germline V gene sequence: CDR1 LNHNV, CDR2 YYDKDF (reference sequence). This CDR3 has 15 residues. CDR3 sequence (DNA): TGTGCCACCAGCCGGGGTACTAGCGGGAGTAATGAGCAGTTCTTC. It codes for CATSRGTSGSNEQFF.

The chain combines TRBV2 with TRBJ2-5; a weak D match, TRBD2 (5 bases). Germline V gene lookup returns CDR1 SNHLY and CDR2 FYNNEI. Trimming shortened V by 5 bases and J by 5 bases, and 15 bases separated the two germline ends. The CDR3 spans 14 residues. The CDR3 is CASSRSGFGETQYF. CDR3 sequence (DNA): TGTGCCAGCAGTAGGTCGGGGTTCGGGGAGACCCAGTACTTC.

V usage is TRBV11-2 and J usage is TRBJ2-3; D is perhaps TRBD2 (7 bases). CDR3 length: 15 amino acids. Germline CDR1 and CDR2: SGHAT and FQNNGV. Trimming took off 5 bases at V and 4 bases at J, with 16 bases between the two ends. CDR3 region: CASSLRGGSADTQYF. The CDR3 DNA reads TGTGCCAGCAGCCTTAGGGGGGGCTCCGCAGATACGCAGTATTTT.

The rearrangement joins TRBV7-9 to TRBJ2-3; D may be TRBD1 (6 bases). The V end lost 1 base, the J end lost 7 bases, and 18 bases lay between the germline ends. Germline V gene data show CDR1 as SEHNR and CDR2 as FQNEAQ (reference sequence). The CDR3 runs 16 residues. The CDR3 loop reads CASSLVGNRAHHTQYF. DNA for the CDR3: TGTGCCAGCAGCTTAGTGGGGAACAGGGCACATCATACGCAGTATTTT.

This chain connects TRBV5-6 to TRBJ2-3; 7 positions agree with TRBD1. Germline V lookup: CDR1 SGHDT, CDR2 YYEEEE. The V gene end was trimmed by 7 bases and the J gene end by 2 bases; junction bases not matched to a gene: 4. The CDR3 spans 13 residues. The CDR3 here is CASQGQPTDTQYF. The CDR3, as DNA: TGTGCCAGCCAGGGACAGCCCACAGATACGCAGTATTTT.

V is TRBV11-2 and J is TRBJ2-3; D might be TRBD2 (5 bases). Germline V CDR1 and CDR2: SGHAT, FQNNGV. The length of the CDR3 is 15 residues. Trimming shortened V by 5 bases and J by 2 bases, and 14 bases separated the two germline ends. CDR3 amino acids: CASSRALGVTDTQYF. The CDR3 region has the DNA TGTGCCAGCAGCCGGGCTCTGGGAGTCACAGATACGCAGTATTTT.

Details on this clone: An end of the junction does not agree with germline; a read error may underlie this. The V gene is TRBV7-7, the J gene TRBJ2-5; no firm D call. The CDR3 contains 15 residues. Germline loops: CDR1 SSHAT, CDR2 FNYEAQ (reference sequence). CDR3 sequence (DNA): TGTGCTAGCAGCTTAGGCCCCTCCCCCGGGGAGACCCAGTACTTC. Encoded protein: CASSLGPSPGETQYF.

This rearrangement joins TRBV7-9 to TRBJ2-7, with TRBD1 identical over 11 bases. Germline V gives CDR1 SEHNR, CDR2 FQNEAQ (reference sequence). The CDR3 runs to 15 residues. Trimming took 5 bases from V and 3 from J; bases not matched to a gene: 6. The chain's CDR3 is CASSPDRGRFYEQYF. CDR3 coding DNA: TGTGCCAGCAGCCCGGACAGGGGGCGATTCTACGAGCAGTACTTC.

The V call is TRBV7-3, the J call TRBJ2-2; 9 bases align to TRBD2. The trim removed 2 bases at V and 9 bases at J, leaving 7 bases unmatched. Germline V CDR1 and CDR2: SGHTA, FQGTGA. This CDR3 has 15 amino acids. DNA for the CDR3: TGTGCCAGCAGCTTAGTCCTAGCGGGAAGGAGGGAGCTGTTTTTT. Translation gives CASSLVLAGRRELFF.

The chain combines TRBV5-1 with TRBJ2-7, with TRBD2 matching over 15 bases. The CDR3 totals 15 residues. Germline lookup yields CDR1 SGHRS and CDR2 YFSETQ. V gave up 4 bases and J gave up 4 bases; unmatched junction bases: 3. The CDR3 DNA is TGCGCCAGCAGCATGGGACTAGCGGGGGGTTACGAGCAGTACTTC. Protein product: CASSMGLAGGYEQYF. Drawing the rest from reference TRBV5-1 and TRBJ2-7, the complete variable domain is KAGVTQTPRYLIKTRGQQVTLSCSPISGHRSVSWYQQTPGQGLQFLFEYFSETQRNKGNFPGRFSGRQFSNSRSEMNVSTLELGDSALYLCASSMGLAGGYEQYFGPGTRLTVT.

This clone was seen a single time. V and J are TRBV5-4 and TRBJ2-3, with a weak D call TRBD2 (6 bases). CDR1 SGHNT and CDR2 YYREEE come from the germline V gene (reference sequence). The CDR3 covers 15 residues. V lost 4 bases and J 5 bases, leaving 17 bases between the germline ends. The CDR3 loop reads CASSAPGLGGDTQYF. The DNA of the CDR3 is TGTGCCAGCAGCGCTCCCGGGTTGGGGGGAGATACGCAGTATTTT.

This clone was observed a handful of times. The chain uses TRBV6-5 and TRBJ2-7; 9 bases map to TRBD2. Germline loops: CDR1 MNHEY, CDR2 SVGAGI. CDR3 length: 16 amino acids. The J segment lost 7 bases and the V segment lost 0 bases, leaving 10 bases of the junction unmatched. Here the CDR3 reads CASSYSWASGISEQYF. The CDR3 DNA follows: TGTGCCAGCAGTTACTCGTGGGCTAGCGGGATAAGTGAGCAGTACTTC.